This T cell receptor (beta chain) was captured by sequencing in a study of CD8 T cells in Susac syndrome. This clonotype was recorded a few times. RNA amounts of about 0.5 to 1 ug underwent reverse transcription with random hexamers. One entry per CDR3 protein, called by TCRdb with MiXCR from the immunoSEQ multiplex PCR reads. The sample includes some 200,000 distinct CDR3 sequences, around 96% of them seen just once. The CDR3 length is 12 residues. The germline V gene has CDR1 SQVTM and CDR2 ANQGSEA. V was cut by 4 bases and J by 0 bases, with 7 bases left in between. The sample comprised CD4+ T cells from PBMCs. V is TRBV29-1 and J is TRBJ2-7; D remains unclear. This TCR derives from a human donor with multiple sclerosis. This CDR3 is CSVGRNSYEQYF. For the CDR3, the DNA is TGCAGCGTTGGACGGAACTCCTACGAGCAGTACTTC.